The rows below give T cell receptor beta chains drawn from one sample of a study of spatial heterogeneity in lung cancer. TCRdb passed the 5' RACE reads through MiXCR, listing each CDR3 protein once. In the table there are about 23,000 distinct CDR3 sequences, around 4.6% of which are singletons. The specimen was PBMCs, collected at surgery. All receptors come from a male donor with early-stage non-small cell lung cancer. Both conserved end residues are part of each CDR3. D genes are given only for firm matches. Size is omitted from some rows. Given values are once, few, many or a class for expanded clones.

>TRBV6-1|many|NA|TRBJ2-2
CASSPEYTGELFF
TGTGCCAGCAGTCCCGAATACACCGGGGAGCTGTTTTTT
>TRBV12-3/TRBV12-4|medium-sized|NA|TRBJ1-2
CASSSRVSGRDGYTF
TGTGCCAGCAGTTCACGCGTCTCAGGGCGTGATGGCTACACCTTC
>TRBV19|many|NA|TRBJ2-3
CASSPSGASTDTQYF
TGTGCCAGTAGTCCCTCCGGGGCTAGCACAGATACGCAGTATTTT
>TRBV18|many|TRBD1|TRBJ1-4
CASSPMSGQGATNEKLFF
TGTGCCAGCTCACCAATGTCGGGACAGGGGGCAACTAATGAAAAACTGTTTTTT
>TRBV20-1|many|TRBD1|TRBJ2-6
CSASKGARGANVLTF
TGCAGTGCGTCTAAGGGGGCGCGTGGGGCCAACGTCCTGACTTTC
>TRBV6-6|many|TRBD2|TRBJ2-5
CASATSGVQETQYF
TGTGCCAGCGCGACTAGCGGGGTACAAGAGACCCAGTACTTC
>TRBV6-5|many|NA|TRBJ1-3
CASSAQGWRKGNTIYF
TGTGCCAGCAGTGCTCAGGGGTGGAGAAAAGGAAACACCATATATTTT
>TRBV6-2/TRBV6-3|many|NA|TRBJ2-3
CASSYEAGGTDTQYF
TGTGCCAGCAGTTACGAAGCGGGCGGCACAGATACGCAGTATTTT
>TRBV28|many|TRBD1|TRBJ1-6
CASSWGTATYNSPLHF
TGTGCCAGCAGCTGGGGGACAGCCACCTATAATTCACCCCTCCACTTT
>TRBV7-2|many|NA|TRBJ2-3
CASSSVGQTTDTQYF
TGTGCCAGCAGCTCGGTGGGGCAGACCACAGATACGCAGTATTTT
>TRBV7-9|many|TRBD1|TRBJ1-4
CASSSGQAANEKLFF
TGTGCCAGCAGCTCAGGACAGGCGGCTAATGAAAAACTGTTTTTT
>TRBV10-3|many|NA|TRBJ2-3
CAISESQASTDTQYF
TGTGCCATCAGTGAGTCACAGGCATCCACAGATACGCAGTATTTT
>TRBV11-2|many|TRBD1|TRBJ2-5
CASTIGGTLVETQYF
TGTGCCAGCACCATAGGGGGCACCCTCGTAGAGACCCAGTACTTC
>TRBV12-3/TRBV12-4|NA|TRBD2|TRBJ2-7
CASSQARGSSYEQYF
TGTGCCAGCAGTCAAGCGCGGGGGTCCTCCTACGAGCAGTACTTC
>TRBV5-6|many|NA|TRBJ1-2
CASSFDRRANYGYTF
TGTGCCAGCAGCTTCGACAGGCGAGCTAACTATGGCTACACCTTC
>TRBV28|many|TRBD2|TRBJ2-7
CASSLPPGLAGGTTYEQYF
TGTGCCAGCAGTTTGCCTCCGGGACTAGCGGGAGGGACTACCTACGAGCAGTACTTC
>TRBV7-2|many|NA|TRBJ2-7
CASSLMTVYEQYF
TGTGCCAGCAGCTTAATGACCGTCTACGAGCAGTACTTC
>TRBV5-6|many|NA|TRBJ2-7
CASSLGPPGNYEQYF
TGTGCCAGCAGCTTGGGGCCTCCGGGGAACTACGAGCAGTACTTC
>TRBV7-9|many|NA|TRBJ1-1
CASSLGVMSATEAFF
TGTGCCAGCAGCTTAGGGGTTATGTCGGCCACTGAAGCTTTCTTT
>TRBV5-1|many|TRBD1|TRBJ2-3
CASTGQTYTDTQYF
TGCGCCAGCACGGGACAGACATACACAGATACGCAGTATTTT
>TRBV20-1|many|TRBD1|TRBJ1-2
CSAIGTDYGYTF
TGCAGTGCTATCGGGACAGACTATGGCTACACCTTC
>TRBV6-1|NA|NA|TRBJ1-5
CASSNQGSNQPQHF
TGTGCCAGCAGTAACCAGGGTAGCAATCAGCCCCAGCATTTT
>TRBV5-1|NA|TRBD1|TRBJ1-3
CASSFQGARDTIYF
TGCGCCAGCAGCTTCCAGGGGGCCAGAGACACCATATATTTT
>TRBV3-1|many|NA|TRBJ2-2
CASSHRDTDTGELFF
TGTGCCAGCAGCCACCGAGACACTGACACCGGGGAGCTGTTTTTT
>TRBV20-1|many|TRBD2|TRBJ2-1
CSARRAGGSYNEQFF
TGCAGTGCTAGGAGGGCCGGGGGGAGCTACAATGAGCAGTTCTTC
>TRBV12-3/TRBV12-4|many|TRBD1|TRBJ2-2
CASLRTGVFGELFF
TGTGCCAGTCTCCGGACAGGGGTATTCGGGGAGCTGTTTTTT
>TRBV5-1|medium-sized|TRBD2|TRBJ2-1
CASSETSGTMKFF
TGCGCCAGCAGCGAGACTAGCGGGACGATGAAGTTCTTC
>TRBV30|NA|TRBD1|TRBJ1-2
CAWIRGGRSHGYTF
TGTGCCTGGATCCGAGGGGGCAGGTCCCATGGCTACACCTTC
>TRBV11-2|many|NA|TRBJ1-1
CASSRFRGAGNTEAFF
TGTGCCAGCAGCCGGTTTAGGGGGGCAGGAAACACTGAAGCTTTCTTT
>TRBV12-3/TRBV12-4|few|NA|TRBJ1-1
CASSFDDTEAFF
TGTGCCAGCAGTTTTGATGACACTGAAGCTTTCTTT
>TRBV29-1|many|NA|TRBJ2-3
CSVVGGRGTTDTQYF
TGCAGCGTTGTGGGGGGAAGGGGTACTACAGATACGCAGTATTTT
>TRBV19|many|TRBD2|TRBJ2-2
CASRSGTSGRAYGRGELFF
TGTGCCAGTAGATCCGGGACTAGCGGGAGGGCCTACGGGCGCGGGGAGCTGTTTTTT
>TRBV10-2|NA|TRBD2|TRBJ2-7
CASSESGTSGSYEQYF
TGCGCCAGCAGTGAGTCTGGGACTAGCGGTTCCTACGAGCAGTACTTC
>TRBV18|many|NA|TRBJ2-5
CASSPQAGPTETQYF
TGTGCCAGCTCACCCCAGGCCGGACCCACAGAGACCCAGTACTTC
>TRBV6-6|many|NA|TRBJ1-1
CASSYRSEGGFGAFF
TGTGCCAGCAGTTACAGGTCGGAGGGAGGGTTTGGAGCTTTCTTT
>TRBV20-1|many|TRBD2|TRBJ2-2
CSGTKGTSGHTGELFF
TGCAGTGGTACTAAGGGGACTAGCGGCCACACCGGGGAGCTGTTTTTT
>TRBV5-6|many|TRBD1|TRBJ1-4
CASSFFGTGEEKLFF
TGTGCCAGCAGCTTTTTCGGGACAGGGGAAGAAAAACTGTTTTTT
>TRBV7-8|many|NA|TRBJ1-3
CASSLGSPGNTIYF
TGTGCCAGCAGCCTAGGGTCCCCCGGAAACACCATATATTTT
>TRBV9|many|NA|TRBJ2-6
CASRLGPGANVLTF
TGTGCCAGCCGACTGGGCCCTGGGGCCAACGTCCTGACTTTC
>TRBV18|many|NA|TRBJ1-3
CASSPQESGNTIYF
TGTGCCAGCTCACCACAGGAATCTGGAAACACCATATATTTT
>TRBV7-9|many|NA|TRBJ2-5
CASSFVLSPETQYF
TGTGCCAGCAGCTTTGTCTTAAGTCCAGAGACCCAGTACTTC
>TRBV7-2|medium-sized|NA|TRBJ1-4
CASSLAQREKLFF
TGTGCCAGCAGCTTAGCGCAGAGAGAAAAACTGTTTTTT
>TRBV2|many|NA|TRBJ2-1
CASSEGYGHEQFF
TGTGCCAGCAGTGAAGGATATGGGCACGAGCAGTTCTTC
>TRBV29-1|medium-sized|TRBD1|TRBJ2-2
CSGDTTGAGELFF
TGCAGCGGGGACACGACAGGGGCCGGGGAGCTGTTTTTT
>TRBV18|few|NA|TRBJ2-1
CASSWTAWDPNEQFF
TGTGCCAGCTCATGGACAGCCTGGGACCCCAATGAGCAGTTCTTC
>TRBV4-3|many|NA|TRBJ2-3
CASSQGLPGTDTQYF
TGCGCCAGCAGCCAAGGCCTGCCAGGCACAGATACGCAGTATTTT
>TRBV9|many|TRBD2|TRBJ2-1
CASSAREAPYNEQFF
TGTGCCAGCAGCGCCCGGGAGGCCCCCTACAATGAGCAGTTCTTC